Listed below are T cell receptor beta chains from one sample, sequenced in a study of shared clonotypes between healthy human individuals. Profiled with immunoSEQ multiplex PCR; TCRdb holds only in-frame clones, not every one. In the table there are about 2.4 million clones, 80% to 95% of which are singletons. The sample taken for sequencing was naive CD4+ T cells from PBMCs. Receptors originate from a man aged 18 to 30 in good health. Some clones in this sample may be carry-over from other donors' samples. Both conserved end residues are part of each CDR3. The D gene is left open where the match is weak. Clone size, where shown, is once, few, many, or a class for clones that have expanded.

v_call	j_call	clone_size	d_call	cdr3_aa	cdr3_nt
TRBV6-6	TRBJ1-1	-	-	CAAAQEMVTEAFF	TGTGCCGCGGCTCAGGAGATGGTCACTGAAGCTTTCTTT
TRBV29-1	TRBJ2-7	-	-	CSVVRGGLGEQYF	TGCAGCGTTGTGAGGGGGGGTTTGGGCGAGCAGTACTTC
TRBV18	TRBJ1-1	-	-	CASSPIPGNTEAFF	TGTGCCAGCTCGCCTATTCCGGGCAACACTGAAGCTTTCTTT
TRBV7-6	TRBJ2-5	-	TRBD2	CASSLATGLDQETQYF	TGTGCCAGCAGCTTAGCAACCGGACTAGACCAAGAGACCCAGTACTTC
TRBV30	TRBJ1-1	few	TRBD1	CAWRTGSTEAFF	TGTGCCTGGAGGACAGGGTCCACTGAAGCTTTCTTT
TRBV7-9	TRBJ1-2	once	TRBD1	CASSPGQGYGYTF	TGTGCCAGCAGCCCAGGACAGGGTTATGGCTACACCTTC
TRBV7-2	TRBJ2-5	once	TRBD2	CASSSSSGRNQETQYF	TGTGCCAGCAGCAGTTCTAGCGGGAGAAACCAAGAGACCCAGTACTTC
TRBV7-2	TRBJ1-1	-	-	CASSSQGGTEAFF	TGTGCCAGCAGCTCACAGGGTGGGACTGAAGCTTTCTTT
TRBV5-1	TRBJ2-2	-	-	CASSLQGGGELFF	TGCGCCAGCAGTTTACAGGGTGGCGGGGAGCTGTTTTTT
TRBV18	TRBJ1-2	once	TRBD1	CASSPLQGDGYTF	TGTGCCAGCTCACCGTTACAGGGGGACGGCTACACCTTC
TRBV9	TRBJ2-2	-	-	CASSSFGSPNTGELFF	TGTGCCAGCAGCTCTTTCGGGAGCCCCAACACCGGGGAGCTGTTTTTT
TRBV4-1	TRBJ2-3	-	TRBD1	CASSQQNRGRGDTQYF	TGCGCCAGCAGCCAACAAAACAGGGGGCGGGGTGATACGCAGTATTTT
TRBV2	TRBJ1-1	-	-	CASSDLGPLNTEAFF	TGTGCCAGCAGTGATCTGGGGCCCTTGAACACTGAAGCTTTCTTT
TRBV2	TRBJ2-3	once	TRBD2	CASSDRGSGTADTQYF	TGTGCCAGCAGTGACCGAGGGAGCGGGACCGCAGATACGCAGTATTTT
TRBV28	TRBJ1-6	-	-	CASCGQANSPLHF	TGTGCCAGCTGCGGGCAGGCGAATTCACCCCTCCACTTT
TRBV10-3	TRBJ2-3	-	TRBD2	CAIMRGQAGGPDTQYF	TGTGCCATCATGAGGGGACAAGCGGGAGGGCCCGATACGCAGTATTTT
TRBV7-2	TRBJ2-3	-	-	CASLLFGGSTDTQYF	TGTGCCAGCCTTCTCTTCGGAGGATCCACAGATACGCAGTATTTT
TRBV14	TRBJ2-1	-	-	CASSQEMPGNYNEQFF	TGTGCCAGCAGCCAAGAAATGCCAGGGAATTACAATGAGCAGTTCTTC
TRBV11-2	TRBJ2-4	-	TRBD2	CASTRASGRDIQYF	TGTGCCAGCACTCGGGCTAGCGGGAGAGACATTCAGTACTTC
TRBV11-2	TRBJ2-5	-	-	CASSPTGASGTQYF	TGTGCCAGCAGCCCAACCGGAGCATCAGGGACCCAGTACTTC
TRBV19	TRBJ1-4	-	-	CASTRREEKLFF	TGTGCCAGTACCCGCCGTGAGGAAAAACTGTTTTTT
TRBV7-9	TRBJ2-1	-	TRBD2	CASSLASGSINEQFF	TGTGCCAGCAGCTTAGCTAGCGGGAGTATCAATGAGCAGTTCTTC
TRBV7-2	TRBJ2-7	-	-	CASSLAQGIGYEQYF	TGTGCCAGCAGCTTAGCGCAGGGAATCGGCTACGAGCAGTACTTC
TRBV5-1	TRBJ1-2	-	TRBD1	CASSSTGTGPFGYTF	TGCGCCAGCAGCTCAACCGGGACAGGGCCTTTCGGCTACACCTTC
TRBV7-9	TRBJ1-3	-	TRBD1	CASSSDREPGNTIYF	TGTGCCAGCAGCTCCGACAGGGAGCCCGGAAACACCATATATTTT
TRBV7-8	TRBJ2-7	-	TRBD2	CASSPRTSGSGEQYF	TGTGCCAGCAGCCCGCGGACTAGCGGGAGCGGCGAGCAGTACTTC
TRBV5-1	TRBJ1-3	-	-	CASSLGLSGNTIYF	TGCGCCAGCAGCTTGGGACTTTCTGGAAACACCATATATTTT
TRBV4-2	TRBJ2-1	-	TRBD2	CASSQGDGSGIYNEQFF	TGTGCCAGCAGCCAAGGGGATGGTAGCGGGATTTACAATGAGCAGTTCTTC
TRBV28	TRBJ1-2	-	-	CASSLPSGTYF	TGTGCCAGCAGCCTTCCCTCCGGGACTTACTTC
TRBV30	TRBJ1-2	-	-	CAWSAQPSYGYTF	TGTGCCTGGAGCGCACAGCCTAGCTATGGCTACACCTTC
TRBV2	TRBJ2-5	-	TRBD1	CASTGQGSGTQYF	TGTGCCAGCACAGGACAGGGGTCAGGGACCCAGTACTTC
TRBV7-3	TRBJ1-1	-	TRBD1	CASSRAGDRGRGASFNTEAFF	TGTGCCAGCAGCCGCGCGGGTGACAGGGGGCGCGGAGCTTCTTTCAACACTGAAGCTTTCTTT
TRBV9	TRBJ1-3	-	TRBD1	CASTQTGAPGNTIYF	TGTGCCAGCACCCAAACAGGGGCCCCTGGAAACACCATATATTTT
TRBV28	TRBJ1-5	-	-	CASSLPRPGPQPQHF	TGTGCCAGCAGTCTACCCCGCCCAGGGCCTCAGCCCCAGCATTTT
TRBV30	TRBJ1-2	-	-	CAWSDEVNNYGYTF	TGTGCCTGGAGTGATGAAGTAAATAACTATGGCTACACCTTC
TRBV7-8	TRBJ2-7	-	TRBD1	CASSPRDRQSYEQYF	TGTGCCAGCAGCCCCCGGGACAGGCAATCCTACGAGCAGTACTTC
TRBV4-1	TRBJ1-6	-	-	CASSQEDGNSPLHF	TGCGCCAGCAGCCAAGAGGACGGTAATTCACCCCTCCACTTT
TRBV14	TRBJ1-3	once	-	CARRARSLGNTIYF	TGTGCCAGACGCGCCAGAAGTCTCGGAAACACCATATATTTT
TRBV27	TRBJ1-1	-	TRBD1	CASSLRQGGTEAFF	TGTGCCAGCAGTCTGCGACAGGGAGGCACTGAAGCTTTCTTT
TRBV5-1	TRBJ2-3	-	TRBD2	CASSSFPGLAGSTDTQYF	TGCGCCAGCAGCTCGTTTCCGGGACTAGCGGGTAGCACAGATACGCAGTATTTT
TRBV28	TRBJ1-2	-	-	CASSLVSAPAYGYTF	TGTGCCAGCAGTTTAGTAAGTGCTCCAGCCTATGGCTACACCTTC
TRBV5-4	TRBJ2-3	-	-	CASSKGGGTSTDTQYF	TGTGCCAGCAGCAAGGGGGGCGGGACGAGCACAGATACGCAGTATTTT
TRBV5-6	TRBJ2-7	once	-	CASSLAAQDRIYEQYF	TGTGCCAGCAGCTTGGCGGCTCAGGACAGAATTTACGAGCAGTACTTC
TRBV5-1	TRBJ2-2	once	-	CASSLMGYFHGELFF	TGCGCCAGCAGCCTAATGGGCTATTTTCATGGGGAGCTGTTTTTT
TRBV7-3	TRBJ1-1	-	-	CASSAYQGTNTEAFF	TGTGCCAGCAGCGCGTATCAGGGGACCAACACTGAAGCTTTCTTT